This TCR beta chain came from a study of blood T cell repertoires in COVID-19. Whole-study context: COVID-19 samples from acute and convalescent phases originated in the United States, Italy and Spain. T cells, B-cell-depleted T cells, or PBMCs provided the cDNA or gDNA that served as material.

Original analysis: Quantification of nucleated cells was approximated via reference gene primer amplification. The table came from immunoSEQ multiplex PCR; TCRdb's copy has only in-frame clones and leaves some out. The V and J calls and clone size are taken from that table; D and trimming were inferred from the DNA. The sample has about 150,000 clones, 75% to 95% seen once. V was cut by 4 bases and J by 8 bases, with 19 bases left in between. From germline, CDR1 is SGDLS and CDR2 YYNGEE. The CDR3 totals 15 residues. Specimen: peripheral blood. The origin of this receptor is a man aged 50 to 60 with acute or convalescent COVID-19. The V and J genes are TRBV9 and TRBJ2-1, with no clear D. The CDR3 coding sequence is TGTGCCAGCAGCCCTCACTACCAACTGTCGGATGAGCAGTTCTTC. Its protein is CASSPHYQLSDEQFF.